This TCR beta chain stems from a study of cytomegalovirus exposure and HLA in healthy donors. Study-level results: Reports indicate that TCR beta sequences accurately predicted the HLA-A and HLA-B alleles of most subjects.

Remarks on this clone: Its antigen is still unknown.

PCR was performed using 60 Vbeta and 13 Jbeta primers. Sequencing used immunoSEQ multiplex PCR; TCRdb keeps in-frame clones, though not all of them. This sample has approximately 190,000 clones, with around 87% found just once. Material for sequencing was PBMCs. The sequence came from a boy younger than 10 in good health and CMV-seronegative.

Written as DNA, the CDR3 is TGCAGCGTCTACCGTAGCGGGAGTCTTTCAGATACGCAGTATTTT. Its translation is CSVYRSGSLSDTQYF. The rearrangement uses TRBV29-1 and TRBJ2-3; the match to TRBD2 covers 9 bases. The CDR3 sequence is 15 residues long. Trimming cost V 6 bases and J 4 bases; bases outside gene matches: 11. CDR1 is SQVTM, CDR2 ANQGSEA, per germline.